A selection of T cell receptor beta chains follows, all from one sample in a study of naive and memory T cell subsets. MiXCR was run by TCRdb on the UMI-ligation and nested PCR reads, yielding one entry per CDR3 protein. This sample has 70,000 to 95,000 distinct CDR3 sequences, with over 7% found just once. Material for sequencing was central memory CD4+ T cells from blood. The receptors were gathered from a human donor in good health. Both conserved end residues are part of each CDR3. Fields, in order: J gene, V gene, CDR3 length, clone size, D gene, CDR3 DNA, CDR3 protein. The D gene is left open where the match is weak. Some rows mark clone size as missing; the rest say once, few, many or name a class of expanded clone.

TRBJ1-2 TRBV19 13 NA NA TGTGCCAGTAGCCCCGGACGGGACTATGGCTACACCTTC CASSPGRDYGYTF
TRBJ2-1 TRBV20-1 19 NA TRBD2 TGCAGTGCTAGAGTCGAGACTAGCGGGGGCCCGGGGACCTACAATGAGCAGTTCTTC CSARVETSGGPGTYNEQFF
TRBJ2-1 TRBV20-1 14 many TRBD2 TGCAGTGCTAGCGGACTAGCTGCCGGCAGAGAGCAGTTCTTC CSASGLAAGREQFF
TRBJ2-1 TRBV14 12 NA NA TGTGCCAGCAGCCCGGCGGACAGAACGCTGTTCTTC CASSPADRTLFF
TRBJ2-3 TRBV10-3 14 many NA TGTGCCACAGGGACCGCAGAGAGCACAGATACGCAGTATTTT CATGTAESTDTQYF
TRBJ2-3 TRBV2 12 many NA TGTGCCAGCAACAGGCAGGCAGATACGCAGTATTTT CASNRQADTQYF
TRBJ1-2 TRBV7-2 12 many NA TGTGCCAGCAGCTCCGACAGATTTGGCTACACCTTC CASSSDRFGYTF
TRBJ1-1 TRBV20-1 12 many NA TGCAGTGCTAGGGGCAGGGGAGAGAAAGCTTTCTTT CSARGRGEKAFF
TRBJ2-7 TRBV29-1 13 many TRBD1 TGCAGCGTCTCCGGGACAGGGCGAATCGAGCAGTACTTC CSVSGTGRIEQYF
TRBJ2-1 TRBV6-2/TRBV6-3 16 many TRBD1 TGTGCCAGCAGTTACGGGGACAGGGGTCGCGGCGTTGAGCAGTTCTTC CASSYGDRGRGVEQFF
TRBJ2-7 TRBV18 14 NA TRBD1 TGTGCCAGCTCGCTGGGACAGGGGGCAGTTGAGCAGTACTTC CASSLGQGAVEQYF
TRBJ2-1 TRBV5-1 15 few NA TGCGCCAGCAGCTTGGCCGGGACTCTCGGCAATGAGCAGTTCTTC CASSLAGTLGNEQFF